The clone carrying this T cell receptor (beta chain) was picked up a small number of times. Its specificity is unknown. This sample is part of a study of T cells after yellow fever vaccination. Study-wide background: With SMART-Seq v4 Ultra Low Input, the fractions containing low cell numbers were prepared.

The study's findings and limits: Most clones from primary vaccination were detected again post-booster (96% CD4, more than 85% CD8).

TCRdb reprocessed the 5' RACE reads via MiXCR and lists one record per CDR3 protein. Of 250,000 to 350,000 distinct CDR3 sequences in the sample, around 4.3% are singletons; the top ten hold around 19%. The sequence was collected from a man between 18 and 29 years old who received the YFV17D yellow fever vaccine. Sequencing used PBMCs, obtained 15 days after the yellow fever booster vaccination.

This CDR3 reads CSVWVGSEQYV. CDR3 bases: TGCAGTGTCTGGGTGGGTAGCGAGCAGTACGTC. This chain links TRBV20-1 with TRBJ2-7; no definite D call. The CDR3 runs to 11 residues. With 7 bases removed from V and 6 bases from J, the gap between germline ends came to 13 bases. Germline CDR1 reads DFQATT; CDR2 reads SNEGSKA (reference sequence).